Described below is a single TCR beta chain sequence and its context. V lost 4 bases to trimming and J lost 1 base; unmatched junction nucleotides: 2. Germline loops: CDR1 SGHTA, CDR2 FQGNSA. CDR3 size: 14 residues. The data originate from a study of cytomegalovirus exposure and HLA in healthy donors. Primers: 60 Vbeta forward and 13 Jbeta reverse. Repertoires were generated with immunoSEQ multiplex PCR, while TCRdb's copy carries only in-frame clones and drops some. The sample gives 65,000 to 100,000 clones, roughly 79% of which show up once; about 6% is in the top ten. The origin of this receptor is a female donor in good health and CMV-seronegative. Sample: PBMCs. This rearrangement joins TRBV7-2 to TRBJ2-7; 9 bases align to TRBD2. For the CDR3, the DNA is TGTGCCAGCAGCTCAGCGGGAGGATCCTACGAGCAGTACTTC. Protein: CASSSAGGSYEQYF.